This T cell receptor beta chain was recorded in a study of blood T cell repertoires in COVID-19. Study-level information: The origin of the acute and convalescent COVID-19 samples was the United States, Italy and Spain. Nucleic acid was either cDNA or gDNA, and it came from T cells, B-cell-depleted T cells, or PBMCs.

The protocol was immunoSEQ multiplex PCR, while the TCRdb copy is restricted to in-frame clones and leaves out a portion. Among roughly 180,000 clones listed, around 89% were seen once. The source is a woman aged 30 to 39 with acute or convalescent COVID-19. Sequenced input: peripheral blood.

This CDR3 is CASNNTGTGNTIYF. CDR3 nucleotide sequence: TGTGCCAGCAACAACACAGGGACTGGAAACACCATATATTTT. V and J are TRBV21-1 and TRBJ1-3; the tabulated D call, TRBD1, remains unverified against the DNA. TRBV21-1 is a recognized pseudogene. The CDR3 sequence is 14 residues long.